A selection of T cell receptor beta chains follows, all from one sample in a study of long-term antiretroviral therapy in people with HIV. The table came from immunoSEQ multiplex PCR; TCRdb's copy has only in-frame clones and leaves some out. The sample carries around 20,000 clones, approximately 80% recorded once. The starting material was unsorted PBMCs, obtained 0.5 years after starting antiretroviral therapy. Receptor source: a man aged 18 to 30 with HIV. Both conserved end residues are part of each CDR3. Fields, in order: clone size, CDR3 length, J gene, V gene, CDR3 protein. Some rows mark clone size as missing; the rest say once, few, many or name a class of expanded clone.

once 14 TRBJ1-4 TRBV5-5 CASSLDREDEKLFF
- 16 TRBJ2-1 TRBV6-1 CASRVVGPTTYNEQFF
- 16 TRBJ2-6 TRBV4-3 CASSQDGGAGANVLTF
- 17 TRBJ2-4 TRBV4-3 CASSQDPAKLAKNIQYF
- 12 TRBJ2-3 TRBV5-6 CASSPGTDTQYF
- 16 TRBJ2-7 TRBV7-9 CASSKGLAGVGDEQYF
- 12 TRBJ1-1 TRBV7-9 CASSSGATEAFF
- 16 TRBJ1-6 TRBV28 CASSLPTTGGESPLHF
- 15 TRBJ2-2 TRBV5-4 CASSLTGLSTGELFF
- 13 TRBJ1-2 TRBV28 CASSLDSEDGYTF
once 15 TRBJ2-1 TRBV30 CAWSVLSGTYNEQFF
once 21 TRBJ2-1 TRBV5-1 CASSLRPLDQGTTSSYNEQFF
- 14 TRBJ1-2 TRBV7-2 CASSLETGTYGYTF
- 16 TRBJ2-2 TRBV4-3 CASSQDGRGITGELFF
- 15 TRBJ2-5 TRBV4-2 CASSQDGEHQETQYF
medium-sized 12 TRBJ2-5 TRBV14 CASSPSRETQYF
- 17 TRBJ2-7 TRBV18 CASSRGLFSPNWDEQYF
- 15 TRBJ1-5 TRBV6-1 CASSEDGRFNQPQHF
- 13 TRBJ2-3 TRBV10-3 CAISGGSTDTQYF
- 14 TRBJ2-1 TRBV5-1 CASSLARGYNEQFF
- 12 TRBJ1-3 TRBV27 CASSSPGNTIYF
- 16 TRBJ2-6 TRBV7-9 CASSSGLAAGANVLTF
- 14 TRBJ2-5 TRBV29-1 CSVGVHPNGETQYF
- 13 TRBJ1-2 TRBV5-1 CASSLGQNYGYTF
- 18 TRBJ1-5 TRBV28 CASSSLGGTGGSNQPQHF